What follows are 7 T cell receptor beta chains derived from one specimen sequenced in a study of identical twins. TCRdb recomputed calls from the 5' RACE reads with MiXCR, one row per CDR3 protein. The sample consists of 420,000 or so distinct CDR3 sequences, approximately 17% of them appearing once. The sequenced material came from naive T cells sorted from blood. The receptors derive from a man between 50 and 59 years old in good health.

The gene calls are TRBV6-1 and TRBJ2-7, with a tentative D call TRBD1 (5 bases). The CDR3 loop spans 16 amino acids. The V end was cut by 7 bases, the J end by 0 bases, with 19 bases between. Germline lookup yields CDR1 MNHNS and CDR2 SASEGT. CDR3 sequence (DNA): TGTGCCAGCACCCCTGGGGCGGAAAAGAGCTCCTACGAGCAGTACTTC. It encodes CASTPGAEKSSYEQYF.

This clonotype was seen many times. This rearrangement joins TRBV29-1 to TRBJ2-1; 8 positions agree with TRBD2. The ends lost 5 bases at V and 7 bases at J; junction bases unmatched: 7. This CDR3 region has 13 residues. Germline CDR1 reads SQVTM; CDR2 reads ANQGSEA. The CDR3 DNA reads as TGCAGCGTTAGCGGGAGTAATTGGAATGAGCAGTTCTTC. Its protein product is CSVSGSNWNEQFF.

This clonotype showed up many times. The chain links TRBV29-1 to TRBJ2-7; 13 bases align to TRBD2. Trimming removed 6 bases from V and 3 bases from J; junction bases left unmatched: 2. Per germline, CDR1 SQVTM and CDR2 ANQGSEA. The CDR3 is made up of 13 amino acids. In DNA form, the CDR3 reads TGCAGCGTCAGGACTAGCGGGGGCTACGAGCAGTACTTC. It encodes CSVRTSGGYEQYF.

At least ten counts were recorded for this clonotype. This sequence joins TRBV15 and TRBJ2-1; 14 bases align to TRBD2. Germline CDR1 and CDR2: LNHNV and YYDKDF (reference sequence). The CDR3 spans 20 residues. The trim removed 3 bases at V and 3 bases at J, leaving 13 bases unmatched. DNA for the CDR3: TGTGCCACCAGCAGCCATGCAGGACTAGCGGGGGGTAGGGGCTACAATGAGCAGTTCTTC. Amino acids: CATSSHAGLAGGRGYNEQFF.

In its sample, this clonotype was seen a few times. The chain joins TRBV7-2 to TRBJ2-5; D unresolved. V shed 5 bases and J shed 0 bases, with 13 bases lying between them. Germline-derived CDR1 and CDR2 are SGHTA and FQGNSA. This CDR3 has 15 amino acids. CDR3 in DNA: TGTGCCAGCAGCGCAAGCAGGCTGTACCAAGAGACCCAGTACTTC. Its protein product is CASSASRLYQETQYF.

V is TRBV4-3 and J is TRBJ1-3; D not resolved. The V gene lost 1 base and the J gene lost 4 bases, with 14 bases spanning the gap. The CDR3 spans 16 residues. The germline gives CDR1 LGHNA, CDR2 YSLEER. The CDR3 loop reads CASSQGVLAPGNTIYF. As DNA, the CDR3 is TGCGCCAGCAGCCAAGGCGTTCTGGCTCCCGGAAACACCATATATTTT.

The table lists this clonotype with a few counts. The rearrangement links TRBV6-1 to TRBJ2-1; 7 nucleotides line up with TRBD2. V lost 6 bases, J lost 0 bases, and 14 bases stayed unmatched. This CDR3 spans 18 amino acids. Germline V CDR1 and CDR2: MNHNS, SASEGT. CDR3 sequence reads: CASSSRGIGVSSYNEQFF. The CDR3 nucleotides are TGTGCCAGCAGCTCGCGGGGGATTGGGGTAAGCTCCTACAATGAGCAGTTCTTC.